The 4 T cell receptor beta chains reported below all come from one sample, sequenced in a study of response to subunit inactivated influenza vaccine. TCRdb passed the RT-PCR reads through MiXCR, listing each CDR3 protein once. The repertoire consists of under 200,000 distinct CDR3 sequences, with 12% occurring once and the leading ten covering 25% to 35%. A further study also used this sample, focusing on T cells expressing NK-cell markers. That paper states: Production of TCR beta cDNA relied on 5'RACE template switching with UMIs.

The starting material was CD8+ T cells sorted from PBMCs, obtained roughly 13 days after vaccination. The source of these receptors is a man aged 50-59 years who received an inactivated influenza vaccine.

This clonotype was seen at least ten times. This rearrangement joins TRBV12-3 or TRBV12-4 to TRBJ2-3, with 9 bases matching TRBD1. The CDR3 extends over 20 amino acids. V lost 1 base and J lost 0; bases outside the gene matches: 14. For the CDR3, the DNA is TGTGCCAGCAGTTTAGGACCGACGGGACAGGGAGTCTTGAGCACAGATACGCAGTATTTT. The encoded protein is CASSLGPTGQGVLSTDTQYF.

This clonotype was seen at least ten times. The V gene is TRBV20-1, the J gene TRBJ1-2, with D possibly TRBD1 on 5 matching bases. Germline CDR1 and CDR2: DFQATT and SNEGSKA (reference sequence). The CDR3 is made up of 11 amino acids. The V end lost 6 bases, the J end lost 8 bases, and 13 bases lay between the germline ends. This CDR3 reads CSATGRDGYTF. CDR3 nucleotides: TGCAGTGCAACTGGAAGGGACGGCTACACCTTC.

This clonotype showed up many times. The rearrangement joins TRBV11-2 to TRBJ2-5, with 13 bases lining up with TRBD2. The CDR3 has 15 residues. The germline V gene encodes CDR1 SGHAT and CDR2 FQNNGV. The J segment lost 4 bases and the V segment lost 4 bases, leaving 3 bases of the junction unmatched. The CDR3 DNA reads as TGTGCCAGCAGCTGGACTAGCGGGGGTGGAGAGACCCAGTACTTC. Translating it yields CASSWTSGGGETQYF.

The V call is TRBV11-2, the J call TRBJ1-1; the match to TRBD1 covers 7 bases. The V gene's germline CDR1 is SGHAT and CDR2 FQNNGV. The CDR3 has 18 residues. J lost 3 bases, V lost 4 bases, and 17 bases had no gene match. The CDR3 DNA is TGTGCCAGCAGCTCAGGTCTGGGGCAGGGGGTTTTGGACACTGAAGCTTTCTTT. It codes for CASSSGLGQGVLDTEAFF.